Following are 29 T cell receptor beta chains from one sample sequenced in a study of CD8+CD57+ T cells in acquired aplastic anemia. It was patients with CD8+CD57+ cell expansion by flow cytometry who were chosen for sequencing. Both TCR beta VDJ combination and CDR3 sequence profiling were carried out. Genomic DNA was the template for this profiling. TCRdb independently ran MiXCR on the reads; one entry per CDR3 protein. The table includes about 160,000 distinct CDR3 sequences, 40% to 55% detected once. Sequenced: sorted CD4+, CD8+, or CD8+CD57+ T cells (not recorded which) from PBMCs. The receptors derive from a human donor with aplastic anemia.

This clonotype came up many times. This rearrangement joins TRBV20-1 to TRBJ2-5; D possibly matches TRBD1 or TRBD2 (7 bases each). The ends were cut back, 2 bases at V and 5 bases at J, with 21 bases in the middle. Looked up from germline, CDR1 is DFQATT and CDR2 is SNEGSKA (reference sequence). The CDR3 extends over 16 amino acids. CDR3 residues: CSARPNRGGSGETQYF. CDR3 bases: TGCAGTGCTAGACCCAACAGGGGCGGGAGTGGGGAGACCCAGTACTTC.

The V and J genes are TRBV5-4 and TRBJ2-3, with 10 nucleotides matching TRBD2. Unmatched junction bases numbered 3, after V lost 5 bases and J lost 3 bases. The CDR3 covers 14 residues. Germline V lookup: CDR1 SGHNT, CDR2 YYREEE (reference sequence). CDR3 coding DNA: TGTGCCAGCAGTATTAGCGGGGGGACAGATACGCAGTATTTT. Protein: CASSISGGTDTQYF. The entire variable domain, with the rest obtained from reference TRBV5-4 and TRBJ2-3, is as follows: ETGVTQSPTHLIKTRGQQVTLRCSSQSGHNTVSWYQQALGQGPQFIFQYYREEENGRGNFPPRFSGLQFPNYSSELNVNALELDDSALYLCASSISGGTDTQYFGPGTRLTVL.

The table lists this clonotype with many counts. The chain has TRBV4-3 and TRBJ1-5; 8 bases map to TRBD1. Trimming cost V 4 bases and J 5 bases; bases outside gene matches: 7. Germline assignment: CDR1 LGHNA and CDR2 YSLEER. This CDR3 spans 15 amino acids. The CDR3 here is CASSRALQGDQPQHF. The DNA of the CDR3 is TGCGCCAGCAGCCGCGCGCTACAGGGGGATCAGCCCCAGCATTTT.

J is TRBJ2-1 and V is TRBV19; a weak D match, TRBD1 (6 bases). The assigned J gene may be wrong: the sequence end matches TRBJ2-7 better. Germline CDR1 LNHDA, CDR2 SQIVND (reference sequence). The CDR3 has 13 amino acids. Written as DNA, the CDR3 is TGTGCCAGTAGTATAGACCCAGGGGACGAGCAGTACTTC. This codes for CASSIDPGDEQYF.

This rearrangement joins TRBV19 to TRBJ1-5; TRBD1 aligns across 8 bases. The germline V gene encodes CDR1 LNHDA and CDR2 SQIVND (reference sequence). V lost 3 bases, J lost 7 bases, and 2 bases stayed unmatched. CDR3 length equals 13 residues. CDR3: CASSIDRGQPQHF. The CDR3 DNA is TGTGCCAGTAGTATCGACAGGGGCCAGCCCCAGCATTTT.

This chain connects TRBV19 to TRBJ2-5; D could derive from TRBD1 or TRBD2 (5 bases each). There are 13 residues in the CDR3. CDR1 and CDR2 (germline): LNHDA, SQIVND (reference sequence). Trimming pared 4 bases from V and 9 bases from J, leaving 15 bases between. CDR3 bases: TGTGCCAGTAGTAAGGATGGGGGTCAGCCCCAGTACTTC. Encoded protein: CASSKDGGQPQYF.

The CDR3 sequence is CASSIVGDLGGELFF. CDR3 bases: TGTGCCAGTAGTATAGTGGGGGACCTAGGCGGGGAGCTGTTTTTT. The chain has TRBV19 and TRBJ2-2, with D tentatively TRBD1 or TRBD2 (5 bases each). The V and J ends lost 1 base and 7 bases respectively, with 13 bases between them. The CDR3 is 15 residues long. Germline loops: CDR1 LNHDA, CDR2 SQIVND (reference sequence).

The V and J genes are TRBV11-1 and TRBJ2-3; D call uncertain. Trimming cost V 5 bases and J 2 bases, with 14 bases left between them. The CDR3 contains 15 residues. CDR1 is SGHAT, CDR2 FQDESV, per germline (reference sequence). The chain's CDR3 is CASSIPDGVTDTQYF. CDR3 coding DNA: TGTGCCAGCAGCATACCCGATGGGGTCACAGATACGCAGTATTTT.

This clonotype showed up many times. The chain couples TRBV25-1 to TRBJ1-2; D not certain. Trimming left V 3 bases short and J 0 bases short, with 11 bases between. There are 15 residues in the CDR3. Looked up from germline, CDR1 is MGHDK and CDR2 is SYGVNS. CDR3: CASSDPNPSNYGYTF. The DNA of the CDR3 is TGTGCCAGCAGTGACCCTAACCCATCTAACTATGGCTACACCTTC.

This clonotype was seen a single time. The CDR3, as DNA: TGTGCCAGCAGTCACGAGACAGCGTATCCCTCCTACGAGCAGTACTTC. Protein product: CASSHETAYPSYEQYF. The chain joins TRBV2 to TRBJ2-7, with a tentative D call TRBD1 (5 bases). Trimming removed 5 bases at V and 0 bases at J, with 17 bases between. CDR3 size: 16 residues. Germline CDR1 SNHLY, CDR2 FYNNEI.

The chain carries TRBV24-1 and TRBJ2-1; TRBD1 might be the D (6 bases). V lost 7 bases to trimming and J lost 5 bases, with 8 bases between them. Germline CDR1 and CDR2: KGHDR and SFDVKD. The CDR3 extends over 12 amino acids. The CDR3 DNA reads TGTGCCACCAGCTGGGGGCACAATGAGCAGTTCTTC. Its protein product is CATSWGHNEQFF.

The CDR3 is CSVVTGTAYEQYF. DNA for the CDR3: TGCAGCGTTGTGACAGGGACAGCCTACGAGCAGTACTTC. This sequence joins TRBV29-1 and TRBJ2-7, with 7 bases matching TRBD1. The CDR3 consists of 13 residues. Germline V lookup: CDR1 SQVTM, CDR2 ANQGSEA. V lost 4 bases to trimming and J lost 2 bases; unmatched junction nucleotides: 5.

This clonotype was observed at least ten times. The chain employs TRBV5-4 and TRBJ2-7; D remains ambiguous. V shed 0 bases and J shed 0 bases, with 4 bases lying between them. The CDR3 loop spans 13 amino acids. Germline lookup yields CDR1 SGHNT and CDR2 YYREEE (reference sequence). The chain's CDR3 is CASSLGVSYEQYF. CDR3 DNA: TGTGCCAGCAGCTTGGGAGTCTCCTACGAGCAGTACTTC. The variable domain in full, completed from reference TRBV5-4 and TRBJ2-7, reads ETGVTQSPTHLIKTRGQQVTLRCSSQSGHNTVSWYQQALGQGPQFIFQYYREEENGRGNFPPRFSGLQFPNYSSELNVNALELDDSALYLCASSLGVSYEQYFGPGTRLTVT.

This clonotype showed up just a few times. The chain employs TRBV30 and TRBJ2-1, with a possible D match to TRBD2 (5 bases). Trimming left V 1 base short and J 3 bases short, with 10 bases between. The CDR3 totals 14 residues. Germline V lookup: CDR1 GTSNPN, CDR2 SVGIG (reference sequence). CDR3 nucleotides: TGTGCCTGGAGTGCTTGGACTTACTACAATGAGCAGTTCTTC. Residues: CAWSAWTYYNEQFF. The variable domain in full, completed from reference TRBV30 and TRBJ2-1, reads SQTIHQWPATLVQPVGSPLSLECTVEGTSNPNLYWYRQAAGRGLQLLFYSVGIGQISSEVPQNLSASRPQDRQFILSSKKLLLSDSGFYLCAWSAWTYYNEQFFGPGTRLTVL.

The gene calls are TRBV15 and TRBJ2-3; TRBD2 agrees at 8 bases. This CDR3 has 16 amino acids. Germline V gives CDR1 LNHNV, CDR2 YYDKDF (reference sequence). The junction had 6 bases not matched to a gene; V was cut back by 0 bases and J by 4 bases. The CDR3 sequence is CATSRDLGAGADTQYF. The CDR3 coding sequence is TGTGCCACCAGCAGAGATCTCGGAGCGGGGGCAGATACGCAGTATTTT.

This clonotype was recorded many times. The chain recombines TRBV4-3 with TRBJ2-3; a weak D match, TRBD2 (5 bases). CDR1 LGHNA and CDR2 YSLEER come from the germline V gene. V gave up 1 base and J gave up 3 bases, with 5 bases separating them. This CDR3 comprises 13 residues. The CDR3 region is CASSQAGTDTQYF. The CDR3, as DNA: TGCGCCAGCAGCCAAGCGGGAACAGATACGCAGTATTTT.

This clonotype was found many times. The chain combines TRBV7-8 with TRBJ2-7; TRBD1 might be the D (5 bases). Germline V gene data show CDR1 as SGHVS and CDR2 as FQNEAQ. Between the trimmed V and J ends, which lost 5 bases and 5 bases, there was a span of 22 bases. CDR3 length equals 16 residues. CDR3 protein: CASSRTASQGNHEQYF. The CDR3 DNA reads as TGTGCCAGCAGCCGTACGGCTTCGCAGGGTAACCACGAGCAGTACTTC.

Regarding this clonotype: The conserved phenylalanine or tryptophan normally closing the CDR3 is absent here, so this likely arose from a read error. The rearrangement links TRBV5-1 to TRBJ1-2; the D is unclear. The CDR3 extends over 12 amino acids. Trimming took off 0 bases at V and 4 bases at J, with 4 bases between the two ends. The germline CDR1 and CDR2 sequences are SGHRS and YFSETQ. The CDR3 loop reads CASSLEGYGYTV. CDR3 sequence (DNA): TGCGCCAGCAGCTTGGAGGGCTATGGCTACACCGTC.

The chain couples TRBV19 to TRBJ2-7; 7 nucleotides match TRBD1. This CDR3 spans 14 amino acids. V lost 6 bases to trimming and J lost 0 bases; unmatched junction nucleotides: 5. Germline CDR1 and CDR2: LNHDA and SQIVND (reference sequence). In nucleotides, the CDR3 is TGTGCCAGTAGCCGACAGGGTAGCTCCTACGAGCAGTACTTC. Amino acids: CASSRQGSSYEQYF.

The gene calls are TRBV25-1 and TRBJ2-1, with TRBD1 matching 12 bases. V shed 5 bases, J shed 9 bases, and the junction held 14 bases outside the gene matches. This CDR3 region has 17 residues. The germline gives CDR1 MGHDK, CDR2 SYGVNS. The DNA for the CDR3 is TGTGCCAGCAGTACACCACGACCCGGGACAGGGGGCTTTGAGCAGTTCTTC. Translation gives CASSTPRPGTGGFEQFF.

The chain has TRBV4-1 and TRBJ1-6; D not certain. The CDR3 is made up of 14 amino acids. Trimming pared 0 bases from V and 10 bases from J, leaving 10 bases between. Germline V CDR1 and CDR2: MGHRA, YSYEKL. As DNA, the CDR3 is TGCGCCAGCAGCCAAGAGTCAAGGATATCACCCCTCCACTTT. It encodes CASSQESRISPLHF.

V is TRBV5-1 and J is TRBJ2-3; the match to TRBD2 covers 7 bases. Germline V gene lookup returns CDR1 SGHRS and CDR2 YFSETQ. V dropped 1 base and J dropped 3; count of bases not matched to a gene: 5. There are 15 residues in the CDR3. CDR3 loop: CASSLRGVGTDTQYF. CDR3 DNA sequence: TGCGCCAGCAGCTTGCGGGGGGTGGGAACAGATACGCAGTATTTT.

The rearrangement links TRBV10-3 to TRBJ2-2; D is possibly TRBD2 (6 bases). The CDR3 is 14 amino acids. V gave up 6 bases and J gave up 3 bases, with 11 bases separating them. Germline CDR1 ENHRY, CDR2 SYGVKD. The CDR3 region is CAIRGGLYTGELFF. CDR3 nucleotide sequence: TGTGCCATCAGGGGGGGTTTGTACACCGGGGAGCTGTTTTTT.

This chain joins TRBV7-9 and TRBJ1-4, with a weak D call TRBD1 (5 bases). The germline gives CDR1 SEHNR, CDR2 FQNEAQ (reference sequence). The CDR3 loop spans 15 amino acids. V was cut by 4 bases and J by 1 base, with 10 bases left in between. The CDR3 bases are TGTGCCAGCAGCTGGAGCGGGGGAACTAATGAAAAACTGTTTTTT. Its protein product is CASSWSGGTNEKLFF.

This clonotype was observed many times. The chain links TRBV12-3 or TRBV12-4 to TRBJ2-7; the D is unclear. CDR3 length equals 12 residues. The ends were cut back, 2 bases at V and 7 bases at J, with 9 bases in the middle. This CDR3 is CASSLIAAEQYF. The CDR3 nucleotides are TGTGCCAGCAGTTTAATAGCTGCGGAGCAGTACTTC.

The chain links TRBV20-1 to TRBJ2-7; D gene ambiguous. The V gene lost 4 bases and the J gene lost 4 bases, with 17 bases spanning the gap. This CDR3 is 14 amino acids long. Germline V gene data show CDR1 as DFQATT and CDR2 as SNEGSKA (reference sequence). The CDR3 coding sequence is TGCAGTGCTACATTGCCCTCCCGGTCGTACGAGCAGTACTTC. Translated: CSATLPSRSYEQYF.

The J gene is TRBJ2-3, the V gene TRBV5-5; D may be TRBD2 (5 bases). Germline assignment: CDR1 SGHKS and CDR2 YYEKEE (reference sequence). V gave up 1 base and J gave up 3 bases, with 9 bases separating them. The CDR3 runs to 14 residues. The CDR3 DNA sequence: TGTGCCAGCAGCTTGTTTAGCGAAACAGATACGCAGTATTTT. The encoded protein is CASSLFSETDTQYF.

In this sample, this clonotype turned up many times. The chain carries TRBV7-9 and TRBJ2-5; 10 bases are a match to TRBD2. The CDR3 sequence is 17 residues long. Germline lookup yields CDR1 SEHNR and CDR2 FQNEAQ (reference sequence). V was clipped by 6 bases and J by 4 bases; unmatched bases: 14. The CDR3 sequence: CASSSRSGAGGRETQYF. The DNA of the CDR3 is TGTGCCAGCAGTTCCCGGTCGGGAGCGGGAGGGCGAGAGACCCAGTACTTC.

Points on this clonotype: As the CDR3 is not closed by the conserved phenylalanine or tryptophan, this likely results from a read error. The gene calls are TRBV10-3 and TRBJ1-5; TRBD1 matches at 7 bases. Per the germline V gene, CDR1 is ENHRY and CDR2 is SYGVKD. V shed 4 bases and J 10 bases; nucleotides not matched to a gene: 4. The CDR3 is 12 amino acids. The CDR3 DNA reads TGTGCCATCAGTGGCGGGGACAGCCCCCAGCATTCT. It codes for CAISGGDSPQHS.